The clone carrying this TCR beta chain occurred many times. Antigen: not known. The data were taken from a study of CD8+CD57+ T cells in acquired aplastic anemia. Across the whole study: Sorted CD4+ plus CD8+ cells gave DNA averaging around 3 ug. The study's findings and limits: Patients and controls shared about 30 CD8+ CDR3 sequences.

Patients chosen for sequencing had CD8+CD57+ cells that had expanded, as shown by flow cytometry. TCR beta VDJ and CDR3 were profiled, and genomic DNA was the template. TCRdb used MiXCR to reprocess the reads, holding one entry per CDR3 protein. The sample has a few hundred thousand distinct CDR3 sequences; approximately 57% are singletons. The CDR3 is made up of 12 amino acids. V was clipped by 4 bases and J by 7 bases, with 10 bases between them. Germline-derived CDR1 and CDR2 are KGHSY and FQNENV. V is TRBV16 and J is TRBJ1-2; D is perhaps TRBD1 (5 bases). The receptor comes from a human donor with aplastic anemia. The sample consisted of sorted CD4+, CD8+, or CD8+CD57+ T cells (not recorded which) from PBMCs. CDR3 sequence: CASSLAGAGYTF. Here the CDR3 DNA reads TGTGCCAGCAGCCTTGCTGGGGCTGGCTACACCTTC. Drawing the rest from reference TRBV16 and TRBJ1-2, the complete variable domain is GEEVAQTPKHLVRGEGQKAKLYCAPIKGHSYVFWYQQVLKNEFKFLISFQNENVFDETGMPKERFSAKCLPNSPCSLEIQATKLEDSAVYFCASSLAGAGYTFGSGTRLTVV.